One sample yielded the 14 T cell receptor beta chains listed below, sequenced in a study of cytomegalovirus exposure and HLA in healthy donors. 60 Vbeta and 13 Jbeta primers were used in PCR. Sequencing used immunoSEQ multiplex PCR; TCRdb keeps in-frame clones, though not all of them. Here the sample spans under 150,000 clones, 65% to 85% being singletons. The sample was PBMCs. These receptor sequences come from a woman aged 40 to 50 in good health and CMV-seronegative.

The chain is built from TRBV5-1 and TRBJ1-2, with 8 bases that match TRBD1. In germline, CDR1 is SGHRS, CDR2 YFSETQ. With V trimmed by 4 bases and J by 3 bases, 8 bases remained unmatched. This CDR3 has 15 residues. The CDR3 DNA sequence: TGCGCCAGCAGCCCCCTCCAGGGGGCTGACTATGGCTACACCTTC. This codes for CASSPLQGADYGYTF.

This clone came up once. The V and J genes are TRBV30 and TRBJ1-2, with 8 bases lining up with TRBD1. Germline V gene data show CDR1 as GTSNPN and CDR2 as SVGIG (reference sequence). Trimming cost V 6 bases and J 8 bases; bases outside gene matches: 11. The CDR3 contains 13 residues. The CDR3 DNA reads TGTGCCTGTTCCAGGGGGCTGGGAAACGGCTACACCTTC. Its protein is CACSRGLGNGYTF.

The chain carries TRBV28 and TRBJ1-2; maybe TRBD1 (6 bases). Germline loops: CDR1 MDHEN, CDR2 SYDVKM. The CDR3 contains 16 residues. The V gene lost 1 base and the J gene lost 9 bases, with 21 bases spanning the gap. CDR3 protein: CASSLFRGGGIYRYTF. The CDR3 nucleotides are TGTGCCAGCAGTTTATTTAGGGGAGGGGGAATTTATCGCTACACCTTC.

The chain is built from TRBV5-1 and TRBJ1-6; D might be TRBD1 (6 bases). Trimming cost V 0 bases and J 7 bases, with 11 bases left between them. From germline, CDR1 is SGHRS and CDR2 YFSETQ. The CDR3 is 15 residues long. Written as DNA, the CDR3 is TGCGCCAGCAGCTTGGTAGCAGGGGTGAATTCACCCCTCCACTTT. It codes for CASSLVAGVNSPLHF.

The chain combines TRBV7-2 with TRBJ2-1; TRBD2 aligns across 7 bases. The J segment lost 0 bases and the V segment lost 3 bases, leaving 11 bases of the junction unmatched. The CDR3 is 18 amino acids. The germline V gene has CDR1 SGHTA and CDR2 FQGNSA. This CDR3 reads CASSFVAGLPGSYNEQFF. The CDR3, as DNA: TGTGCCAGCAGCTTTGTCGCGGGACTACCCGGCTCCTACAATGAGCAGTTCTTC.

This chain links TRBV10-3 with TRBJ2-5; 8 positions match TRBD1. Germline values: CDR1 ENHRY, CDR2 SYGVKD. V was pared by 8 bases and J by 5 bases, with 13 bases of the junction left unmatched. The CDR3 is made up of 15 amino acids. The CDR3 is CAIGASSGGGETQYF. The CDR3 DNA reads TGTGCCATCGGAGCCAGTTCAGGGGGCGGCGAGACCCAGTACTTC.

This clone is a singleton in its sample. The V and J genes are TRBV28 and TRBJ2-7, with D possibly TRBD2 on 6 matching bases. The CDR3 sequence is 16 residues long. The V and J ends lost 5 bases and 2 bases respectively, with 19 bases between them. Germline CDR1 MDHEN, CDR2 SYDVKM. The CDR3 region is CASSNSSGTFPYEQYF. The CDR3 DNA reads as TGTGCCAGCAGTAATAGTTCCGGGACTTTTCCCTACGAGCAGTACTTC.

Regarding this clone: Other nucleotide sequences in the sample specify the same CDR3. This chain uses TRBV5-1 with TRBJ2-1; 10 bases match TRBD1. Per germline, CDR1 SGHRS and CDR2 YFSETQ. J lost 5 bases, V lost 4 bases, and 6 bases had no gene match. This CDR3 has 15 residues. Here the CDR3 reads CASSHDRGLNNEQFF. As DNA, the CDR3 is TGCGCCAGCAGCCATGACAGGGGGCTCAACAATGAGCAGTTCTTC.

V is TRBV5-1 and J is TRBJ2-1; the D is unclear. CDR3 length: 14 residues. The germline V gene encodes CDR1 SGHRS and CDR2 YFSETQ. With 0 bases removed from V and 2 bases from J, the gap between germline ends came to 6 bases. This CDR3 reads CASSLATAYNEQFF. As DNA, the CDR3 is TGCGCCAGCAGCTTGGCAACTGCCTACAATGAGCAGTTCTTC.

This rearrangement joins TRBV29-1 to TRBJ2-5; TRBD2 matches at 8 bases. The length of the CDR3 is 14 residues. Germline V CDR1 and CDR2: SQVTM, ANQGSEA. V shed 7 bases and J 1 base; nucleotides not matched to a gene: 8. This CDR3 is CSAGGGSIQETQYF. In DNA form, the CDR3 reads TGCAGCGCCGGGGGGGGTTCGATCCAAGAGACCCAGTACTTC.

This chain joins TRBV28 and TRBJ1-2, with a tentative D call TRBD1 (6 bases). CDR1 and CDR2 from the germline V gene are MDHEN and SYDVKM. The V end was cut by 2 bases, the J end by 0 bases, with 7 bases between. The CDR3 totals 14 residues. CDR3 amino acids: CASSLEGANYGYTF. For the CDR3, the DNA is TGTGCCAGCAGTTTAGAGGGGGCTAACTATGGCTACACCTTC.

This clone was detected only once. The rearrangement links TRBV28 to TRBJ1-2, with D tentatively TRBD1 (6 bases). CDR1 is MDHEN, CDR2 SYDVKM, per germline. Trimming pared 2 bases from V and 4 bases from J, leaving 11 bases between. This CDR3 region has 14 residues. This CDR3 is CASSLPTGRYGYTF. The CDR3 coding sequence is TGTGCCAGCAGTTTACCGACAGGTCGCTATGGCTACACCTTC.

CDR3 protein: CASSSSGYEQYF. CDR3 coding DNA: TGCGCCAGCAGCAGTAGCGGCTACGAGCAGTACTTC. The chain couples TRBV5-1 to TRBJ2-5, with D possibly being TRBD2 (6 bases). The DNA end favors TRBJ2-7, so the J call may be wrong. The CDR3 totals 12 residues. The germline gives CDR1 SGHRS, CDR2 YFSETQ.

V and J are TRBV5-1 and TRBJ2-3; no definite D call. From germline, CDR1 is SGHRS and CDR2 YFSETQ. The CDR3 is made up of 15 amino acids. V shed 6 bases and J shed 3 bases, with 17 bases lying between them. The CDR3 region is CASTPTAGSTDTQYF. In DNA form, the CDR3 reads TGCGCCAGCACCCCCACCGCAGGTTCGACAGATACGCAGTATTTT.